The 13 T cell receptor beta chains in this list originate from one sample, sequenced in a study of blood T cell repertoires in COVID-19. Only in-frame clones appear in the TCRdb table, and some are missing; sequencing was by immunoSEQ multiplex PCR. Here the sample spans approximately 70,000 clones, around 91% being singletons. The specimen sequenced was peripheral blood. All receptors derive from a human donor in a cohort sampled during active COVID-19.

The V and J genes are TRBV29-1 and TRBJ1-5; possibly TRBD1 for D (5 bases). This CDR3 spans 13 amino acids. Germline values: CDR1 SQVTM, CDR2 ANQGSEA. V was pared by 4 bases and J by 2 bases, with 9 bases between. The CDR3 DNA reads as TGCAGCGTTGGGGGGGGTGGCAATCAGCCCCAGCATTTT. Its protein product is CSVGGGGNQPQHF.

The V call is TRBV6-6, the J call TRBJ1-2, with unresolved D. CDR3 size: 16 residues. Trimming stripped 5 bases from V and 5 bases from J, with 21 bases between. The germline CDR1 and CDR2 sequences are MNHNY and SVGAGI (reference sequence). This CDR3 is CASSSRQEIFSYGYTF. CDR3 sequence (DNA): TGTGCCAGCAGTAGCCGGCAGGAAATCTTCTCTTATGGCTACACCTTC.

The CDR3 DNA reads as TGTGCCAGCAGCTTGGCCGAGGGGGGGGCCCGCTCTGGAAACACCATATATTTT. It encodes CASSLAEGGARSGNTIYF. The rearrangement joins TRBV5-4 to TRBJ1-3; D may be TRBD1 (6 bases). In germline, CDR1 is SGHNT, CDR2 YYREEE (reference sequence). CDR3 size: 18 residues. V was pared by 0 bases and J by 0 bases, with 16 bases between.

This clone appeared a single time. This chain joins TRBV29-1 and TRBJ2-7; D ambiguous. V dropped 4 bases and J dropped 2 bases, with 12 bases sitting between them. Germline lookup yields CDR1 SQVTM and CDR2 ANQGSEA. CDR3 length equals 13 residues. The CDR3 coding sequence is TGCAGCGTTGTAGTACCGAATCCCTACGAGCAGTACTTC. The encoded protein is CSVVVPNPYEQYF.

This clone has only one observation. V and J are TRBV5-6 and TRBJ2-7, with 8 bases aligning to TRBD1. Germline CDR1 is SGHDT and CDR2 is YYEEEE. CDR3 size: 15 residues. The trim removed 2 bases at V and 3 bases at J, leaving 7 bases unmatched. CDR3 in DNA: TGTGCCAGCAGCTTTCCCGGGACAGGAAACTACGAGCAGTACTTC. Its protein is CASSFPGTGNYEQYF.

V and J are TRBV2 and TRBJ2-5, with D possibly being TRBD2 (5 bases). V was pared by 4 bases and J by 4 bases, with 10 bases between. This CDR3 has 13 amino acids. Germline loops: CDR1 SNHLY, CDR2 FYNNEI. CDR3 nucleotides: TGTGCCAGCAGTGTCCGGGGTCGAGAGACCCAGTACTTC. Translated, it gives CASSVRGRETQYF.

The J gene is TRBJ2-7, the V gene TRBV19, with D possibly being TRBD1 (7 bases). CDR3 length: 16 amino acids. V shed 8 bases and J shed 0 bases, with 20 bases lying between them. The germline V gene has CDR1 LNHDA and CDR2 SQIVND (reference sequence). The CDR3 bases are TGTGCCAGTCCCCAGGGGGGCCGTCCCCTCTCCTACGAGCAGTACTTC. Protein sequence: CASPQGGRPLSYEQYF.

The V call is TRBV9, the J call TRBJ2-5; no reliable D call. V was cut by 0 bases and J by 1 base, with 7 bases left in between. From germline, CDR1 is SGDLS and CDR2 YYNGEE. The CDR3 consists of 14 residues. This CDR3 reads CASSVGGLQETQYF. Written as DNA, the CDR3 is TGTGCCAGCAGCGTAGGCGGTCTCCAAGAGACCCAGTACTTC. Variable domain in full (rest from reference TRBV9 and TRBJ2-5): DSGVTQTPKHLITATGQRVTLRCSPRSGDLSVYWYQQSLDQGLQFLIQYYNGEERAKGNILERFSAQQFPDLHSELNLSSLELGDSALYFCASSVGGLQETQYFGPGTRLLVL.

This chain joins TRBV10-3 and TRBJ1-2; tentative D call: TRBD1 (5 bases). The ends were cut back, 2 bases at V and 4 bases at J, with 20 bases in the middle. The CDR3 runs 17 residues. From germline, CDR1 is ENHRY and CDR2 SYGVKD. CDR3 DNA sequence: TGTGCCATCAGTGAGGTAATAACAGGCCTCCAACGCTATGGCTACACCTTC. It is translated as CAISEVITGLQRYGYTF.

The V gene is TRBV6-5, the J gene TRBJ1-5; 10 bases fit TRBD1. Germline V gene data show CDR1 as MNHEY and CDR2 as SVGAGI. The CDR3 spans 13 residues. V lost 11 bases and J lost 3; bases outside the gene matches: 4. The CDR3, as DNA: TGTGCCGGTGGGACAGGGGCCAATCAGCCCCAGCATTTT. Its protein product is CAGGTGANQPQHF.

The V gene is TRBV12-3 or TRBV12-4, the J gene TRBJ1-1; unclear D gene. The V end was cut by 1 base, the J end by 10 bases, with 7 bases between. This CDR3 has 11 residues. The CDR3 spells CASSLGPGAFF. CDR3 nucleotides: TGTGCCAGCAGTTTAGGCCCAGGAGCTTTCTTT.

The chain is built from TRBV9 and TRBJ1-5; possible D gene TRBD1, 6 bases. Trimming removed 3 bases at V and 5 bases at J, with 18 bases between. The CDR3 totals 16 residues. The V gene's germline CDR1 is SGDLS and CDR2 YYNGEE. The chain's CDR3 is CASSEGPGQGYQPQHF. The CDR3 DNA follows: TGTGCCAGCAGCGAGGGACCGGGACAAGGGTATCAGCCCCAGCATTTT. Full variable domain (outside the CDR3, taken from reference TRBV9 and TRBJ1-5): DSGVTQTPKHLITATGQRVTLRCSPRSGDLSVYWYQQSLDQGLQFLIQYYNGEERAKGNILERFSAQQFPDLHSELNLSSLELGDSALYFCASSEGPGQGYQPQHFGDGTRLSIL.

This clone showed up just once. The chain employs TRBV14 and TRBJ1-3, with D possibly matching TRBD1 (5 bases). The CDR3 loop spans 15 amino acids. With 1 base removed from V and 7 bases from J, the gap between germline ends came to 14 bases. The germline CDR1 and CDR2 sequences are SGHDN and FVKESK. CDR3 nucleotide sequence: TGTGCCAGCAGCCAAGTTCCAGGGAATCTGAACACCATATATTTT. Amino acid sequence: CASSQVPGNLNTIYF.